One and the same sample provided the 26 T cell receptor beta chains below, sequenced in a study of blood T cell repertoires in COVID-19. Produced via immunoSEQ multiplex PCR; TCRdb's table is partial and in-frame only. The sample yields about 160,000 clones, under 90% seen once. The sequencing input was PBMCs or T cells enriched from blood (not recorded which). These receptors were collected from a woman between 55 and 75 years old who had recovered from COVID-19.

This sequence joins TRBV7-6 and TRBJ2-5; D perhaps matches TRBD2 (6 bases). The CDR3 consists of 14 residues. Per germline, CDR1 SGHVS and CDR2 FNYEAQ. Trimming removed 5 bases from V and 5 bases from J, with 15 bases in between. Here the CDR3 DNA reads TGTGCCAGCAGCCCACCGGCAGGGAGGGAGACCCAGTACTTC. Residues: CASSPPAGRETQYF.

A few counts support this clone. This chain joins TRBV19 and TRBJ1-1; possible D gene TRBD1, 6 bases. This CDR3 has 13 amino acids. The V end was cut by 6 bases, the J end by 3 bases, with 11 bases between. Germline V CDR1 and CDR2: LNHDA, SQIVND (reference sequence). The DNA for the CDR3 is TGTGCCAGTAGCACGACAGGATACACTGAAGCTTTCTTT. This sequence encodes CASSTTGYTEAFF. Using reference TRBV19 and TRBJ1-1 for the parts outside the CDR3, the full variable domain is DGGITQSPKYLFRKEGQNVTLSCEQNLNHDAMYWYRQDPGQGLRLIYYSQIVNDFQKGDIAEGYSVSREKKESFPLTVTSAQKNPTAFYLCASSTTGYTEAFFGQGTRLTVV.

This clone has a single count. V and J are TRBV3-1 (or the pseudogene TRBV3-2) and TRBJ1-3; D unclear. This CDR3 is 15 amino acids long. Germline values: CDR1 LGHDT, CDR2 YNNKEL (reference sequence). Deletions cut 5 bases from V and 0 bases from J, with 11 bases between. The CDR3 protein is CASSTQRSSGNTIYF. The CDR3 DNA reads as TGTGCCAGCAGCACTCAGCGAAGCTCTGGAAACACCATATATTTT.

The rearrangement links TRBV11-3 to TRBJ2-1; 9 bases agree with TRBD2. V was pared by 0 bases and J by 9 bases, with 9 bases of the junction left unmatched. CDR1 is SGHNT, CDR2 YENEEA, per germline. The CDR3 spans 16 residues. Here the CDR3 reads CASSLEPAGGPGEQFF. CDR3 DNA sequence: TGTGCCAGCAGCTTAGAACCCGCGGGGGGGCCTGGTGAGCAGTTCTTC.

The V call is TRBV6-1, the J call TRBJ1-2; no reliable D call. Germline loops: CDR1 MNHNS, CDR2 SASEGT. The CDR3 loop spans 16 amino acids. Trimming removed 1 base from V and 8 bases from J, with 20 bases in between. Here the CDR3 reads CASSEVGGLAIGGYTF. The CDR3 nucleotides read TGTGCCAGCAGTGAAGTAGGAGGACTGGCGATTGGAGGCTACACCTTC.

The V call is TRBV3-1 (or the pseudogene TRBV3-2), the J call TRBJ1-5, with D hard to call. The V gene's germline CDR1 is LGHDT and CDR2 YNNKEL (reference sequence). The germline V and J ends were trimmed by 6 bases and 9 bases, with 12 bases remaining between them. The CDR3 loop spans 12 amino acids. CDR3 DNA sequence: TGTGCCAGCAGGTTTCAGACTGGGCCCCAGCATTTT. It codes for CASRFQTGPQHF.

The V gene is TRBV27, the J gene TRBJ1-1, with 8 bases fitting TRBD1. V gave up 5 bases and J gave up 4 bases; unmatched junction bases: 6. This CDR3 contains 14 residues. CDR1 MNHEY and CDR2 SMNVEV come from the germline V gene (reference sequence). CDR3 sequence (DNA): TGTGCCAGCAGTCCCAGGGGGCGCGGCACTGAAGCTTTCTTT. Translating gives CASSPRGRGTEAFF.

This rearrangement joins TRBV20-1 to TRBJ1-2; 10 nucleotides agree with TRBD1. From germline, CDR1 is DFQATT and CDR2 SNEGSKA (reference sequence). V shed 3 bases and J 7 bases; nucleotides not matched to a gene: 5. The CDR3 has 13 residues. CDR3 sequence reads: CSASGTGVGGYTF. The CDR3 DNA is TGCAGTGCTAGTGGGACAGGGGTAGGTGGCTACACCTTC.

V usage is TRBV5-1 and J usage is TRBJ2-2; TRBD2 agrees at 7 bases. V lost 4 bases, J lost 0 bases, and 6 bases stayed unmatched. The CDR3 has 16 residues. Germline CDR1 SGHRS, CDR2 YFSETQ. CDR3 DNA sequence: TGCGCCAGCAGCCCACTAGCGACGGCGAACACCGGGGAGCTGTTTTTT. This gives the protein CASSPLATANTGELFF. The whole variable domain, filled in from reference TRBV5-1 and TRBJ2-2, reads KAGVTQTPRYLIKTRGQQVTLSCSPISGHRSVSWYQQTPGQGLQFLFEYFSETQRNKGNFPGRFSGRQFSNSRSEMNVSTLELGDSALYLCASSPLATANTGELFFGEGSRLTVL.

This clone was found once. The chain is built from TRBV7-9 and TRBJ1-1; a possible D gene is TRBD1 (5 bases). V gave up 1 base and J gave up 2 bases, with 11 bases separating them. This CDR3 has 15 residues. The germline gives CDR1 SEHNR, CDR2 FQNEAQ (reference sequence). The CDR3 coding sequence is TGTGCCAGCAGCTTAGTCTCGACAGAAAACACTGAAGCTTTCTTT. The encoded protein is CASSLVSTENTEAFF.

The chain employs TRBV12-3 or TRBV12-4 and TRBJ2-7, with 7 positions matching TRBD2. Trimming removed 6 bases from V and 1 base from J; junction bases left unmatched: 3. CDR3 length: 13 residues. CDR3: CASSVGGSYEQYF. For the CDR3, the DNA is TGTGCCAGCAGCGTCGGGGGGTCCTACGAGCAGTACTTC.

The chain joins TRBV19 to TRBJ1-1; perhaps TRBD1 as D (6 bases). Per the germline V gene, CDR1 is LNHDA and CDR2 is SQIVND (reference sequence). The CDR3 is 13 amino acids. V lost 11 bases and J 2 bases, leaving 15 bases between the germline ends. The CDR3 region is CACRDRTNTEAFF. For the CDR3, the DNA is TGTGCCTGCAGAGACAGGACAAACACTGAAGCTTTCTTT. Filled out from reference TRBV19 and TRBJ1-1, the complete variable domain reads DGGITQSPKYLFRKEGQNVTLSCEQNLNHDAMYWYRQDPGQGLRLIYYSQIVNDFQKGDIAEGYSVSREKKESFPLTVTSAQKNPTAFYLCACRDRTNTEAFFGQGTRLTVV.

This chain links TRBV29-1 with TRBJ2-2; TRBD2 matches at 15 bases. The CDR3 is made up of 16 amino acids. The ends lost 3 bases at V and 4 bases at J; junction bases unmatched: 3. Germline assignment: CDR1 SQVTM and CDR2 ANQGSEA. CDR3 bases: TGCAGCGTTGAGGGACTAGCGGGGGGACCCACCGGGGAGCTGTTTTTT. Translated: CSVEGLAGGPTGELFF.

At least ten counts were recorded for this clone. The V and J genes are TRBV27 and TRBJ1-2; a possible D gene is TRBD1 (5 bases). Germline V CDR1 and CDR2: MNHEY, SMNVEV (reference sequence). The CDR3 has 13 amino acids. Between the trimmed V and J ends, which lost 5 bases and 5 bases, there was a span of 12 bases. The CDR3 loop reads CASSPPGGYGYTF. As DNA, the CDR3 is TGTGCCAGCAGTCCACCCGGGGGGTATGGCTACACCTTC.

The CDR3: CSASVNTEAFF. DNA of the CDR3: TGCAGTGCTAGCGTCAACACTGAAGCTTTCTTT. The chain combines TRBV20-1 with TRBJ1-1; D unresolved. V was cut by 3 bases and J by 2 bases, with 4 bases left in between. The CDR3 is 11 amino acids. The germline gives CDR1 DFQATT, CDR2 SNEGSKA (reference sequence).

The genes are TRBV5-1 and TRBJ1-1; 10 nucleotides line up with TRBD1. The CDR3 runs 15 residues. The germline V gene encodes CDR1 SGHRS and CDR2 YFSETQ. J lost 3 bases, V lost 4 bases, and 6 bases had no gene match. The CDR3 sequence is CASSLSGTGDTEAFF. DNA for the CDR3: TGCGCCAGCAGCCTCTCCGGGACAGGGGACACTGAAGCTTTCTTT.

This chain connects TRBV5-4 to TRBJ2-1; no clear D. From germline, CDR1 is SGHNT and CDR2 YYREEE (reference sequence). The CDR3 loop spans 18 amino acids. V was trimmed by 4 bases and J by 0 bases, leaving 20 bases between them. The CDR3 DNA follows: TGTGCCAGCAGCCGCGGCCTGCCCGCCAAAAGCTCCTACAATGAGCAGTTCTTC. Translated: CASSRGLPAKSSYNEQFF.

Comment on this clone: Germline and junction disagree at one end, which may indicate a read error. This sequence joins TRBV5-1 and TRBJ1-2, with 7 positions matching TRBD1. Germline values: CDR1 SGHRS, CDR2 YFSETQ. There are 15 residues in the CDR3. DNA for the CDR3: TGCGCCAGCAGCTTGGTCTCTAGTGGGACAGATCTAAGCGCCTTC. Protein product: CASSLVSSGTDLSAF.

The chain carries TRBV27 and TRBJ1-1; D possibly corresponds to TRBD1 (6 bases). The CDR3 consists of 17 residues. The V gene's germline CDR1 is MNHEY and CDR2 SMNVEV (reference sequence). Trimming took 6 bases from V and 1 from J, leaving 21 bases between them. The CDR3 region is CASRQKTGKVKNTEAFF. DNA of the CDR3: TGTGCCAGCAGACAAAAAACAGGGAAGGTCAAGAACACTGAAGCTTTCTTT.

Only a few counts were recorded for this clone. The CDR3 is CASSTGRTSGIQETQYF. CDR3 nucleotides: TGTGCCAGCAGCACAGGGAGGACTAGCGGGATCCAAGAGACCCAGTACTTC. The chain joins TRBV7-6 to TRBJ2-5, with 12 bases identical to TRBD2. The CDR3 loop spans 17 amino acids. J lost 1 base, V lost 5 bases, and 8 bases had no gene match. Germline loops: CDR1 SGHVS, CDR2 FNYEAQ.

This chain uses TRBV2 with TRBJ2-2; 7 bases are a match to TRBD2. Trimming at V came to 5 bases and at J to 0 bases, leaving 9 bases not matched to a gene. The length of the CDR3 is 17 residues. Germline V gene data show CDR1 as SNHLY and CDR2 as FYNNEI. The DNA of the CDR3 is TGTGCCAGCAGTTACCTAAGAGCGGGGTCGAACACCGGGGAGCTGTTTTTT. As protein: CASSYLRAGSNTGELFF.

This chain uses TRBV2 with TRBJ1-1; D gene uncertain. V lost 6 bases to trimming and J lost 3 bases, with 11 bases between them. Germline V CDR1 and CDR2: SNHLY, FYNNEI. The CDR3 consists of 13 residues. DNA for the CDR3: TGTGCCAGCAGGCTCAACAGAGACACTGAAGCTTTCTTT. This translates into CASRLNRDTEAFF. The variable domain in full, with the rest retrieved from reference TRBV2 and TRBJ1-1, is EPEVTQTPSHQVTQMGQEVILRCVPISNHLYFYWYRQILGQKVEFLVSFYNNEISEKSEIFDDQFSVERPDGSNFTLKIRSTKLEDSAMYFCASRLNRDTEAFFGQGTRLTVV.

J is TRBJ1-4 and V is TRBV13; the D gene is possibly TRBD1 (5 bases). The CDR3 sequence is 13 residues long. Germline CDR1 is PRHDT and CDR2 is FYEKMQ (reference sequence). Trimming removed 3 bases from V and 10 bases from J, with 12 bases in between. In DNA form, the CDR3 reads TGTGCCAGCAGCTTCGACAGTTGGGGAAAACTGTTTTTT. It codes for CASSFDSWGKLFF.

This clone was seen just once. This chain links TRBV15 with TRBJ1-4; 9 bases are shared with TRBD1. From germline, CDR1 is LNHNV and CDR2 YYDKDF (reference sequence). CDR3 length: 16 residues. J was trimmed by 5 bases and V by 6 bases; bases with no gene match: 10. The CDR3 DNA sequence: TGTGCCACCAGGGAGACAGGGGGTAAAGGAAATGAAAAACTGTTTTTT. This sequence encodes CATRETGGKGNEKLFF.

This sequence joins TRBV5-5 and TRBJ2-1; 8 nucleotides line up with TRBD1. This CDR3 has 17 residues. The ends lost 4 bases at V and 3 bases at J; junction bases unmatched: 12. Germline lookup yields CDR1 SGHKS and CDR2 YYEKEE (reference sequence). The CDR3 region is CASSVSPDRAVYNEQFF. CDR3 DNA sequence: TGTGCCAGCAGCGTATCCCCGGACAGGGCCGTCTACAATGAGCAGTTCTTC.

This chain uses TRBV9 with TRBJ1-3; D uncertain. The CDR3 contains 13 residues. Trimming took 3 bases from V and 0 from J, leaving 4 bases between them. Germline V gene sequence: CDR1 SGDLS, CDR2 YYNGEE. The CDR3 region is CASSASSGNTIYF. The CDR3 DNA is TGTGCCAGCAGCGCCTCCTCTGGAAACACCATATATTTT.